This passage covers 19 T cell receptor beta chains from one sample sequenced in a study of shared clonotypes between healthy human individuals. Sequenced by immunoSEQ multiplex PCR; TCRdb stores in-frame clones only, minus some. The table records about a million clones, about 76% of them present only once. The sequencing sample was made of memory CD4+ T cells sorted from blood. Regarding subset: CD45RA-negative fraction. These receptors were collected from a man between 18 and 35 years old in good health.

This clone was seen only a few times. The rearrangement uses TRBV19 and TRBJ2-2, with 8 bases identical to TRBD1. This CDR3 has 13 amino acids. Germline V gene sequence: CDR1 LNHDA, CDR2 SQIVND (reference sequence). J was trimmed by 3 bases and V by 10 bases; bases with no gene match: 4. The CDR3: CAIGQGYTGELFF. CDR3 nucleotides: TGTGCCATTGGACAGGGCTACACCGGGGAGCTGTTTTTT.

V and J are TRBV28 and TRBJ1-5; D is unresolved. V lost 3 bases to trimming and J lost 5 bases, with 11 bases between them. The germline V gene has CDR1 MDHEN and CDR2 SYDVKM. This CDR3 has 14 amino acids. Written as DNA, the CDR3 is TGTGCCAGCAGTTTTCGCCGGGGTGATCAGCCCCAGCATTTT. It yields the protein CASSFRRGDQPQHF.

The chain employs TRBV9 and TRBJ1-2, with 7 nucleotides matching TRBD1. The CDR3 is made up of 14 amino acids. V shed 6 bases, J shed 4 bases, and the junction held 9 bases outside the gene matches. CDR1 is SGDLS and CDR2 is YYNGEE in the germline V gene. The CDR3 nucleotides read TGTGCCAGCACCTGGGGAGGGGGCACCTATGGCTACACCTTC. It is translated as CASTWGGGTYGYTF.

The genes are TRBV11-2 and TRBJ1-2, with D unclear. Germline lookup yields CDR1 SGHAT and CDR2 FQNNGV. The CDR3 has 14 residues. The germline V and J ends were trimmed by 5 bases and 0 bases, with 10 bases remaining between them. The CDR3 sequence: CASSPYDPNYGYTF. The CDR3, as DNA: TGTGCCAGCAGCCCTTACGACCCTAACTATGGCTACACCTTC.

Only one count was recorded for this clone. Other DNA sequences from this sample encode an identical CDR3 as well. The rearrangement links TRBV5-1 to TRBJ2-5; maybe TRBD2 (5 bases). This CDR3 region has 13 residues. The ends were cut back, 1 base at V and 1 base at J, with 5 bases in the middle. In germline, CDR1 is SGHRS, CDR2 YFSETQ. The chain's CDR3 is CASSLRGQETQYF. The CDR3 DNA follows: TGCGCCAGCAGCTTGCGGGGCCAAGAGACCCAGTACTTC.

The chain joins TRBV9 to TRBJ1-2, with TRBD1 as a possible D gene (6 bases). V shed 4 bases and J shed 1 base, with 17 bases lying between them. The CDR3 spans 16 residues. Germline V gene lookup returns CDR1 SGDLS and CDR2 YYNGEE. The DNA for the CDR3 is TGTGCCAGCAGCCCCCGCGACGGGGGCCATAACTATGGCTACACCTTC. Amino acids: CASSPRDGGHNYGYTF.

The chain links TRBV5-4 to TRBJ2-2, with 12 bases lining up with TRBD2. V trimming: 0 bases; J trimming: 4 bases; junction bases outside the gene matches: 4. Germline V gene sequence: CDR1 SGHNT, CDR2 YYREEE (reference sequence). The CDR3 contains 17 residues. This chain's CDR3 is CASSLASGGARTGELFF. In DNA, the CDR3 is TGTGCCAGCAGCTTGGCTAGCGGGGGGGCCCGCACCGGGGAGCTGTTTTTT.

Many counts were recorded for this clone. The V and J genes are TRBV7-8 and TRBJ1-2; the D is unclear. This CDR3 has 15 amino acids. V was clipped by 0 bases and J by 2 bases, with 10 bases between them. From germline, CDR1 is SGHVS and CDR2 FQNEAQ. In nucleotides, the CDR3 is TGTGCCAGCAGCTTAGCAGAGAATCTAAACTATGGCTACACCTTC. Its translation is CASSLAENLNYGYTF. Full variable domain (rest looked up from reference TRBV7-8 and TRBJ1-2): GAGVSQSPRYKVAKRGQDVALRCDPISGHVSLFWYQQALGQGPEFLTYFQNEAQLDKSGLPSDRFFAERPEGSVSTLKIQRTQQEDSAVYLCASSLAENLNYGYTFGSGTRLTVV.

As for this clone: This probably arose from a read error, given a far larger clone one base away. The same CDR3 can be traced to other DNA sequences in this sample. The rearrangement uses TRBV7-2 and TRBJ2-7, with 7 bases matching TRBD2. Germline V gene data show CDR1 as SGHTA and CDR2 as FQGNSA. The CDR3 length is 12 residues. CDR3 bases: TGTGCTAGCAGCTACAGGACTAGCGAGCAGTACTTC. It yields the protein CASSYRTSEQYF.

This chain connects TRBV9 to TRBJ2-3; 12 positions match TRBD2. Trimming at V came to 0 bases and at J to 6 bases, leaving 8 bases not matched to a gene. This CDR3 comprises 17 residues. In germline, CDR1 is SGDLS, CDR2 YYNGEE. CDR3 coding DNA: TGTGCCAGCAGCGTAGGATCTAGCGGGAGGGCTGCCGATACGCAGTATTTT. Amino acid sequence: CASSVGSSGRAADTQYF.

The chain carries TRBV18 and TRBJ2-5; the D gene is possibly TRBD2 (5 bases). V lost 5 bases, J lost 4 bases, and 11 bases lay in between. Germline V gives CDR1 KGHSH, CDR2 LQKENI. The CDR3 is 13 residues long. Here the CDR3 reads CASSSSRGETQYF. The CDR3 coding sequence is TGTGCCAGCTCATCATCTCGGGGAGAGACCCAGTACTTC.

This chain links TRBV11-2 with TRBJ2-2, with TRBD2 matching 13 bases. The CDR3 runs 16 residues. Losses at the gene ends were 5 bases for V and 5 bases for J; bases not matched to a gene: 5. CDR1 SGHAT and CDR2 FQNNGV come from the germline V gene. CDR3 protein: CASSQGTSGITGELFF. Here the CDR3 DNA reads TGTGCCAGCAGCCAGGGGACTAGCGGGATTACCGGGGAGCTGTTTTTT.

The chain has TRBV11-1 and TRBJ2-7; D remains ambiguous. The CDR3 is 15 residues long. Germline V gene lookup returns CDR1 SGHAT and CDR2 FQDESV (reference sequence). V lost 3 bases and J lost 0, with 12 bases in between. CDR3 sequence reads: CASSFDLWSSYEQYF. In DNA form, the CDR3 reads TGTGCCAGCAGCTTTGATCTCTGGTCCTCCTACGAGCAGTACTTC.

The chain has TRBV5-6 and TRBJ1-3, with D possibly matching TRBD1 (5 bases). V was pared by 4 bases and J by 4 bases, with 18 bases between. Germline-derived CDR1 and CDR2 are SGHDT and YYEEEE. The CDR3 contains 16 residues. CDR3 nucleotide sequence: TGTGCCAGCAGCGTTGACAGTCGGCCGTGGGGAAACACCATATATTTT. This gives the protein CASSVDSRPWGNTIYF.

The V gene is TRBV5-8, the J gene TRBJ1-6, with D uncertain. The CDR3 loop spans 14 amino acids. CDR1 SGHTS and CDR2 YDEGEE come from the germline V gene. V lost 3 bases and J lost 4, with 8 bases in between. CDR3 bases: TGTGCCAGCAGCTCGGGATTTTATAATTCACCCCTCCACTTT. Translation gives CASSSGFYNSPLHF.

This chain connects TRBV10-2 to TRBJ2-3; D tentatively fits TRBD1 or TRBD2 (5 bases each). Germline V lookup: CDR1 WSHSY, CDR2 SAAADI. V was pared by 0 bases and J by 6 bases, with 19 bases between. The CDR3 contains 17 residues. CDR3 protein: CASSESKGRPMSDTQYF. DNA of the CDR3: TGCGCCAGCAGTGAGTCGAAGGGGAGACCGATGTCGGATACGCAGTATTTT.

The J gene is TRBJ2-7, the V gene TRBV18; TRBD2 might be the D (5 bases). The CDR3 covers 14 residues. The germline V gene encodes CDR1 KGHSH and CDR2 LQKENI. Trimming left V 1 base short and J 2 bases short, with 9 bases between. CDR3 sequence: CASSPLAFPYEQYF. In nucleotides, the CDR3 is TGTGCCAGCTCACCACTAGCGTTCCCCTACGAGCAGTACTTC.

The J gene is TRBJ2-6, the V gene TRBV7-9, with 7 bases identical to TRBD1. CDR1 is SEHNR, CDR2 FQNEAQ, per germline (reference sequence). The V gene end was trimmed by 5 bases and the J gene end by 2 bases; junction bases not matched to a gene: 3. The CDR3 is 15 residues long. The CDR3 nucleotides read TGTGCCAGCAGCCAAACAGGGGCTGGGGCCAACGTCCTGACTTTC. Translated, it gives CASSQTGAGANVLTF.

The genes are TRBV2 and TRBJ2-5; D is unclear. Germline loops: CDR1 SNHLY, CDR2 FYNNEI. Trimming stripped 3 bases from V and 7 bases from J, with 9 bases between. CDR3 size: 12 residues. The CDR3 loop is CASSDQRRTQYF. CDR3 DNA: TGTGCCAGCAGTGACCAAAGGAGGACCCAGTACTTC.